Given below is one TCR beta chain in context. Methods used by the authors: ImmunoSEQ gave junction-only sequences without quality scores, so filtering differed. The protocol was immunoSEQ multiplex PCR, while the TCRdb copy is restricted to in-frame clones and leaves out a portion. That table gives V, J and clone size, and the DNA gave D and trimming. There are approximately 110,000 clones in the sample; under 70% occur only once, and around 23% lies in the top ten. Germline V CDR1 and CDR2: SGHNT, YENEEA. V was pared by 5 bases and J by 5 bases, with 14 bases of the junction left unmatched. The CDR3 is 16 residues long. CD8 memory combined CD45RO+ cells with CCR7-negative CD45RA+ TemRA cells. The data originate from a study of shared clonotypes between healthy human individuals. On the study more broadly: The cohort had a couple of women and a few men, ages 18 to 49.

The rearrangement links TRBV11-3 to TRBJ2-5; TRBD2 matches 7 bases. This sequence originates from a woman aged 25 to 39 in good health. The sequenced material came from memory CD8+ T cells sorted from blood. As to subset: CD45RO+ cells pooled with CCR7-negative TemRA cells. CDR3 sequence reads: CASSQALAARRETQYF. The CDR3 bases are TGTGCCAGCAGCCAGGCTCTAGCGGCCCGCCGCGAGACCCAGTACTTC.